A single sample gave rise to the 14 T cell receptor beta chains below, sequenced in a study of cytomegalovirus exposure and HLA in healthy donors. The PCR used 60 Vbeta and 13 Jbeta primers. Sequenced by immunoSEQ multiplex PCR; TCRdb stores in-frame clones only, minus some. The sample lists roughly 160,000 clones; almost 75% were seen once. Sequencing was done on a sample of PBMCs. The receptor set was obtained from a woman under 30 in good health and CMV-seropositive.

The chain links TRBV5-8 to TRBJ2-1, with D unresolved. The CDR3 runs 12 residues. V shed 6 bases and J shed 9 bases, with 13 bases lying between them. Germline loops: CDR1 SGHTS, CDR2 YDEGEE. CDR3 loop: CASTLGRFEQFF. DNA of the CDR3: TGTGCCAGCACCCTTGGTCGGTTTGAGCAGTTCTTC.

The rearrangement uses TRBV11-3 and TRBJ2-2; 9 bases match TRBD1. The CDR3 covers 15 residues. Germline CDR1 reads SGHNT; CDR2 reads YENEEA. Trimming took 6 bases from V and 3 from J; bases not matched to a gene: 5. The CDR3 region is CASRKRQGDTGELFF. For the CDR3, the DNA is TGTGCCAGCAGAAAACGACAGGGGGACACCGGGGAGCTGTTTTTT.

The chain has TRBV7-9 and TRBJ1-1; 7 nucleotides match TRBD1. CDR3 size: 14 residues. Germline V gene sequence: CDR1 SEHNR, CDR2 FQNEAQ (reference sequence). The V segment lost 6 bases and the J segment 7 bases; nucleotides outside the gene matches: 11. This chain's CDR3 is CASRRQGVIGEAFF. CDR3 bases: TGTGCCAGCAGGCGACAGGGCGTGATAGGTGAAGCTTTCTTT.

The chain is built from TRBV29-1 and TRBJ2-1; 9 nucleotides match TRBD1. In germline, CDR1 is SQVTM, CDR2 ANQGSEA. The CDR3 length is 14 residues. Trimming removed 7 bases from V and 6 bases from J; junction bases left unmatched: 10. CDR3 nucleotide sequence: TGCAGCGGTAGACCGGGACAGGGCCCCAATGAGCAGTTCTTC. This sequence encodes CSGRPGQGPNEQFF.

This clone was detected only once. V is TRBV5-1 and J is TRBJ2-1, with D perhaps TRBD2 (5 bases). Germline V gene data show CDR1 as SGHRS and CDR2 as YFSETQ. Between the trimmed V and J ends, which lost 0 bases and 9 bases, there was a span of 10 bases. CDR3 length: 13 amino acids. The CDR3 DNA reads TGCGCCAGCAGCTTGGAAGAGGGCAGTGAGCAGTTCTTC. Amino acid sequence: CASSLEEGSEQFF.

The chain joins TRBV7-3 to TRBJ2-1, with 11 bases identical to TRBD2. J lost 9 bases, V lost 7 bases, and 5 bases had no gene match. Per the germline V gene, CDR1 is SGHTA and CDR2 is FQGTGA. This CDR3 spans 13 amino acids. CDR3 loop: CASMLAGGAEQFF. DNA for the CDR3: TGTGCCAGCATGCTAGCGGGGGGAGCTGAGCAGTTCTTC.

V usage is TRBV2 and J usage is TRBJ2-5; 9 bases map to TRBD2. CDR1 is SNHLY, CDR2 FYNNEI, per germline. The ends lost 6 bases at V and 3 bases at J; junction bases unmatched: 8. CDR3 length: 15 amino acids. The CDR3 region is CASRGGSGGEETQYF. The CDR3 bases are TGTGCCAGCAGGGGGGGTAGCGGGGGAGAAGAGACCCAGTACTTC.

The chain uses TRBV10-3 and TRBJ2-3, with D possibly being TRBD2 (6 bases). V dropped 6 bases and J dropped 4 bases, with 26 bases sitting between them. CDR1 is ENHRY and CDR2 is SYGVKD in the germline V gene. The CDR3 runs 18 residues. CDR3 region: CAIRAQPSLAGSPDTQYF. CDR3 sequence (DNA): TGTGCCATCAGAGCACAGCCGTCATTGGCGGGGTCACCAGATACGCAGTATTTT.

J is TRBJ1-2 and V is TRBV2; D perhaps matches TRBD1 (6 bases). From germline, CDR1 is SNHLY and CDR2 FYNNEI. CDR3 length: 18 residues. Trimming took 5 bases from V and 3 from J, leaving 25 bases between them. CDR3 DNA sequence: TGTGCCAGCAGTTTTACGGTGACAGGCTCGTCTCCGGACTATGGCTACACCTTC. Protein product: CASSFTVTGSSPDYGYTF.

This clone was observed a single time. V and J are TRBV29-1 and TRBJ1-6, with TRBD1 matching over 9 bases. The trim removed 4 bases at V and 10 bases at J, leaving 8 bases unmatched. Germline lookup yields CDR1 SQVTM and CDR2 ANQGSEA. This CDR3 comprises 14 residues. This chain's CDR3 is CSVGGDRVGSPLHF. CDR3 DNA sequence: TGCAGCGTTGGCGGGGACAGGGTGGGCTCACCCCTCCACTTT. Combining the CDR3 with reference TRBV29-1 and TRBJ1-6 gives the whole variable domain SAVISQKPSRDICQRGTSLTIQCQVDSQVTMMFWYRQQPGQSLTLIATANQGSEATYESGFVIDKFPISRPNLTFSTLTVSNMSPEDSSIYLCSVGGDRVGSPLHFGNGTRLTVT.

This clone occurred a few times. The rearrangement links TRBV4-1 to TRBJ1-2; 9 bases line up with TRBD1. Germline CDR1 and CDR2: MGHRA and YSYEKL. Trimming cost V 0 bases and J 5 bases; bases outside gene matches: 7. The CDR3 is 16 residues long. This CDR3 reads CASSQESTGGMYGYTF. CDR3 DNA sequence: TGCGCCAGCAGCCAAGAGTCGACAGGGGGAATGTATGGCTACACCTTC.

This clone was seen once. This chain links TRBV29-1 with TRBJ1-4; 7 nucleotides agree with TRBD1. Per the germline V gene, CDR1 is SQVTM and CDR2 is ANQGSEA. This CDR3 is 14 amino acids long. Germline trimming cut 4 bases from V and 5 bases from J; bases unmatched to any gene: 7. CDR3 sequence: CSVVLGTENEKLFF. The CDR3, as DNA: TGCAGCGTTGTTTTAGGGACAGAAAATGAAAAACTGTTTTTT.

This clone came up once. The J gene is TRBJ2-2, the V gene TRBV4-3; D is ambiguous. The CDR3 loop spans 14 amino acids. CDR1 and CDR2 from the germline V gene are LGHNA and YSLEER. V was shortened by 0 bases and J by 5 bases, with 7 bases between the two germline ends. The CDR3 reads CASSQDARTGELFF. CDR3 DNA sequence: TGCGCCAGCAGCCAAGACGCTCGGACCGGGGAGCTGTTTTTT.

This clone was seen more than once but under ten times. The J gene is TRBJ2-1, the V gene TRBV6-5; D might be TRBD2 (6 bases). The CDR3 runs to 15 residues. V was shortened by 2 bases and J by 5 bases, with 13 bases between the two germline ends. Germline loops: CDR1 MNHEY, CDR2 SVGAGI. CDR3 sequence reads: CASSYTRTGDNEQFF. The CDR3, as DNA: TGTGCCAGCAGTTACACAAGAACGGGGGACAATGAGCAGTTCTTC.